This passage covers 29 T cell receptor beta chains from one sample sequenced in a study of T-cell reconstitution after alpha-beta-depleted transplantation in children. Library preparation (for TCRbeta) was performed with unique molecular identifiers. TCRdb passed the PCR reads through MiXCR, listing each CDR3 protein once. The repertoire includes hundreds of thousands of distinct CDR3 sequences, approximately 16% of them detected once, and 1.1% sits in the top ten. The sample was PBMCs from the stem cell graft donor, taken from the stem cell graft. The receptors stem from a human donor who donated a stem cell graft to a child with acute myeloid leukemia.

This clonotype was recorded only once. The chain employs TRBV9 and TRBJ2-2; TRBD1 aligns across 8 bases. Unmatched junction bases numbered 9, after V lost 3 bases and J lost 5 bases. From germline, CDR1 is SGDLS and CDR2 YYNGEE. This CDR3 has 16 amino acids. Here the CDR3 DNA reads TGTGCCAGCAGCGGAAAACAGGGGGTGAGGACCGGGGAGCTGTTTTTT. Its translation is CASSGKQGVRTGELFF.

This clonotype was detected ten times or more. V usage is TRBV5-1 and J usage is TRBJ2-2; D is ambiguous. Germline values: CDR1 SGHRS, CDR2 YFSETQ. The CDR3 loop spans 12 amino acids. The V gene lost 0 bases and the J gene lost 7 bases, with 4 bases spanning the gap. CDR3 sequence: CASSLEIGELFF. The CDR3 region has the DNA TGCGCCAGCAGCTTGGAAATCGGGGAGCTGTTTTTT.

This chain uses TRBV7-3 with TRBJ2-3, with 9 positions matching TRBD1. The junction had 6 bases not matched to a gene; V was cut back by 5 bases and J by 3 bases. CDR3 length: 15 residues. Germline CDR1 is SGHTA and CDR2 is FQGTGA. CDR3 in DNA: TGTGCCAGCAGCCGACAGGGGGTAAAGACAGATACGCAGTATTTT. Translating it yields CASSRQGVKTDTQYF.

This clonotype has ten or more counts. The chain recombines TRBV10-3 with TRBJ2-5; D not certain. Looked up from germline, CDR1 is ENHRY and CDR2 is SYGVKD. CDR3 length: 14 residues. V lost 3 bases and J 3 bases, leaving 11 bases between the germline ends. DNA of the CDR3: TGTGCCATCAGTGATTGGCAAAGTGAAGAGACCCAGTACTTC. Translation gives CAISDWQSEETQYF.

This chain uses TRBV7-8 with TRBJ1-1, with D possibly matching TRBD1 (5 bases). Per germline, CDR1 SGHVS and CDR2 FQNEAQ. With 5 bases removed from V and 4 bases from J, the gap between germline ends came to 14 bases. The CDR3 is 14 amino acids. The CDR3 coding sequence is TGTGCCAGCAGCACCGACTCAGGGAGCACTGAAGCTTTCTTT. Translated, it gives CASSTDSGSTEAFF.

A few counts support this clonotype. The J gene is TRBJ1-1, the V gene TRBV7-2; D uncertain. Germline V lookup: CDR1 SGHTA, CDR2 FQGNSA. The CDR3 covers 15 residues. V shed 5 bases and J shed 5 bases, with 18 bases lying between them. CDR3 loop: CASSTVVGSHTEAFF. For the CDR3, the DNA is TGTGCCAGCAGCACGGTGGTGGGCAGTCATACTGAAGCTTTCTTT.

The chain has TRBV20-1 and TRBJ2-3, with D possibly TRBD2 on 6 matching bases. The V gene's germline CDR1 is DFQATT and CDR2 SNEGSKA (reference sequence). CDR3 length: 13 residues. With 7 bases removed from V and 4 bases from J, the gap between germline ends came to 15 bases. The CDR3 spells CSVKTGSPDTQYF. Written as DNA, the CDR3 is TGCAGTGTTAAGACCGGGAGCCCAGATACGCAGTATTTT.

This clonotype appeared many times. This chain connects TRBV15 to TRBJ2-7, with no clear D. The length of the CDR3 is 12 residues. Germline lookup yields CDR1 LNHNV and CDR2 YYDKDF (reference sequence). V was trimmed by 0 bases and J by 4 bases, leaving 4 bases between them. CDR3 coding DNA: TGTGCCACCAGCAGAGATAAGTACGAGCAGTACGTC. Protein sequence: CATSRDKYEQYV.

This clonotype was detected ten times or more. This chain links TRBV12-3 or TRBV12-4 with TRBJ2-2, with D tentatively TRBD1 or TRBD2 (5 bases each). Trimming stripped 2 bases from V and 5 bases from J, with 12 bases between. The CDR3 loop spans 15 amino acids. Here the CDR3 DNA reads TGTGCCAGCAGTTTATTGGGACCAGGGACCGGGGAGCTGTTTTTT. This gives the protein CASSLLGPGTGELFF.

This clonotype was seen at least ten times. The rearrangement joins TRBV24-1 to TRBJ2-1; D not certain. With 1 base removed from V and 6 bases from J, the gap between germline ends came to 3 bases. The CDR3 extends over 12 amino acids. Germline CDR1 KGHDR, CDR2 SFDVKD. CDR3 nucleotides: TGTGCCACCAGTGATTTTCGCAATGAGCAGTTCTTC. This translates into CATSDFRNEQFF.

The chain is built from TRBV7-6 and TRBJ2-5, with TRBD2 matching 10 bases. Germline CDR1 reads SGHVS; CDR2 reads FNYEAQ. Losses at the gene ends were 4 bases for V and 4 bases for J; bases not matched to a gene: 3. This CDR3 comprises 14 residues. The CDR3 DNA follows: TGTGCCAGCAGCTACAGCGGGGGGGTAGAGACCCAGTACTTC. Its protein product is CASSYSGGVETQYF.

Only one count was recorded for this clonotype. One base away lies a much larger clone, so this may be a sequencing read error. This chain links TRBV12-3 or TRBV12-4 with TRBJ2-3; 8 bases line up with TRBD2. This CDR3 comprises 14 residues. After removal of 5 bases from V and 9 bases from J, the junction contained 10 bases not matched to a gene. The CDR3 nucleotides read TGTGCCAGCAGTCAAGCGGGGGTTGGAGAAACGCAGTATTTT. Its protein is CASSQAGVGETQYF.

This chain joins TRBV5-1 and TRBJ2-3; D is perhaps TRBD1 or TRBD2 (6 bases each). From germline, CDR1 is SGHRS and CDR2 YFSETQ. Trimming removed 1 base at V and 0 bases at J, with 12 bases between. This CDR3 comprises 16 residues. In DNA, the CDR3 is TGCGCCAGCAGCTTGTGGGGGGCCGGTAGCACAGATACGCAGTATTTT. Amino acids: CASSLWGAGSTDTQYF. The complete variable domain, with remaining parts taken from reference TRBV5-1 and TRBJ2-3, reads KAGVTQTPRYLIKTRGQQVTLSCSPISGHRSVSWYQQTPGQGLQFLFEYFSETQRNKGNFPGRFSGRQFSNSRSEMNVSTLELGDSALYLCASSLWGAGSTDTQYFGPGTRLTVL.

The V gene is TRBV13, the J gene TRBJ2-2, with D possibly matching TRBD2 (5 bases). The germline CDR1 and CDR2 sequences are PRHDT and FYEKMQ (reference sequence). Deletions cut 7 bases from V and 0 bases from J, with 18 bases between. The CDR3 length is 17 residues. The CDR3 sequence: CASMVLVELANTGELFF. The CDR3 DNA reads TGTGCCAGCATGGTTCTTGTCGAACTAGCGAACACCGGGGAGCTGTTTTTT.

V gene TRBV5-1 combines with J gene TRBJ1-2; D not resolved. The V end was cut by 4 bases, the J end by 8 bases, with 18 bases between. The CDR3 extends over 14 amino acids. Germline CDR1 SGHRS, CDR2 YFSETQ. In DNA form, the CDR3 reads TGCGCCAGCAGCAGATTACAGCCTTCGACGGGCTACACCTTC. Translation gives CASSRLQPSTGYTF.

This clonotype was detected ten times or more. The J gene is TRBJ2-5, the V gene TRBV6-1, with TRBD1 matching over 7 bases. V was clipped by 5 bases and J by 9 bases; unmatched bases: 12. CDR3 length equals 14 residues. The germline CDR1 and CDR2 sequences are MNHNS and SASEGT. In DNA, the CDR3 is TGTGCCAGCAGTCCTCAGGGACAGCTGGAGGCCCAGTACTTC. This translates into CASSPQGQLEAQYF.

The table lists this clonotype with a few counts. The chain has TRBV7-2 and TRBJ2-3; 7 nucleotides match TRBD2. V trimming: 8 bases; J trimming: 2 bases; junction bases outside the gene matches: 1. Germline CDR1 is SGHTA and CDR2 is FQGNSA. The CDR3 has 12 residues. The CDR3 DNA reads as TGTGCCAGCGGACTAGACACAGATACGCAGTATTTT. Translation: CASGLDTDTQYF.

This clonotype was counted ten times or more. The chain joins TRBV7-2 to TRBJ1-3; D is unresolved. The V gene's germline CDR1 is SGHTA and CDR2 FQGNSA. Between the trimmed V and J ends, which lost 8 bases and 2 bases, there was a span of 13 bases. The CDR3 runs 14 residues. CDR3 protein: CASLPDMAGNTIYF. CDR3 DNA sequence: TGTGCCAGCCTACCCGACATGGCTGGAAACACCATATATTTT.

In its sample, this clonotype was seen a few times. The chain recombines TRBV7-2 with TRBJ1-4; D remains unclear. V lost 0 bases to trimming and J lost 7 bases, with 15 bases between them. The germline CDR1 and CDR2 sequences are SGHTA and FQGNSA. The CDR3 sequence is 16 residues long. CDR3 amino acids: CASSLASPGAGEKLFF. The CDR3 DNA reads TGTGCCAGCAGCTTAGCTTCCCCGGGAGCCGGTGAAAAACTGTTTTTT.

This clonotype was observed many times. This chain joins TRBV20-1 and TRBJ1-1, with TRBD1 as a possible D gene (5 bases). V lost 0 bases to trimming and J lost 7 bases, with 15 bases between them. Germline values: CDR1 DFQATT, CDR2 SNEGSKA (reference sequence). The CDR3 loop spans 14 amino acids. This CDR3 is CSARDGTGNFEAFF. CDR3 in DNA: TGCAGTGCTAGAGATGGGACCGGTAACTTTGAAGCTTTCTTT.

This clonotype appeared a few times. The gene calls are TRBV24-1 and TRBJ2-1, with D possibly being TRBD1 or TRBD2 (6 bases each). Trimming cost V 9 bases and J 5 bases, with 16 bases left between them. The CDR3 runs to 14 residues. Germline V lookup: CDR1 KGHDR, CDR2 SFDVKD. Here the CDR3 DNA reads TGTGCCACCGGGGGGACAAATCTGGACAATGAGCAGTTCTTC. Its protein product is CATGGTNLDNEQFF.

This clonotype has only a few counts. The chain is built from TRBV11-2 and TRBJ2-3; TRBD1 matches 8 bases. The germline V gene encodes CDR1 SGHAT and CDR2 FQNNGV. With 5 bases clipped from V and 2 bases from J, the junction kept 21 bases outside the gene matches. The CDR3 totals 20 residues. CDR3 in DNA: TGTGCCAGCAGCATAAATATCCCCCAACCGGGACAGGCCTACACAGATACGCAGTATTTT. Protein: CASSINIPQPGQAYTDTQYF.

A remark on this clonotype: A read error may produce the germline difference seen at one junction end. The V gene is TRBV7-9, the J gene TRBJ1-5, with unresolved D. The V gene's germline CDR1 is SEHNR and CDR2 FQNEAQ (reference sequence). This CDR3 spans 12 amino acids. CDR3 sequence: CVSSGVNQPQHF. CDR3 bases: TGTGTCAGCAGCGGTGTGAATCAGCCCCAGCATTTT.

Only a few counts were recorded for this clonotype. This sequence joins TRBV5-5 and TRBJ1-1; D gene uncertain. This CDR3 is built from 12 residues. Between the trimmed V and J ends, which lost 4 bases and 6 bases, there was a span of 10 bases. In germline, CDR1 is SGHKS, CDR2 YYEKEE (reference sequence). In DNA form, the CDR3 reads TGTGCCAGCAGCCGTTCGGGTTCTGAAGCTTTCTTT. This gives the protein CASSRSGSEAFF.

There are many counts of this clonotype. The chain combines TRBV20-1 with TRBJ1-2; D remains ambiguous. The CDR3 spans 16 residues. V gave up 5 bases and J gave up 2 bases, with 21 bases separating them. Germline lookup yields CDR1 DFQATT and CDR2 SNEGSKA (reference sequence). The chain's CDR3 is CSAQPPGSYKNYGYTF. The CDR3 nucleotides are TGCAGTGCTCAACCCCCCGGGTCCTACAAAAACTATGGCTACACCTTC.

This clonotype was counted a few times. This chain uses TRBV15 with TRBJ1-4, with D perhaps matching TRBD1 (5 bases). Germline lookup yields CDR1 LNHNV and CDR2 YYDKDF (reference sequence). Trimming took 0 bases from V and 8 from J, leaving 13 bases between them. CDR3 length equals 15 residues. The CDR3 DNA sequence: TGTGCCACCAGCAGAGACTCAGGGAGTTGGGAAAAACTGTTTTTT. This sequence encodes CATSRDSGSWEKLFF.

On this clonotype itself: This may arise from a read error, as a much more abundant clone is one base away. The CDR3 spells CSARGWGGSYNEQFF. The CDR3, as DNA: TGCAGTGCTAGAGGATGGGGCGGCAGCTACAATGAGCAGTTCTTC. This chain uses TRBV20-1 with TRBJ2-1, with D possibly matching TRBD1 (5 bases). CDR1 is DFQATT and CDR2 is SNEGSKA in the germline V gene (reference sequence). The V end was cut by 1 base, the J end by 3 bases, with 13 bases between. This CDR3 has 15 amino acids.

This clonotype was recorded at least ten times. This rearrangement joins TRBV20-1 to TRBJ1-5; D uncertain. V dropped 0 bases and J dropped 3 bases, with 9 bases sitting between them. The CDR3 covers 14 residues. CDR1 is DFQATT, CDR2 SNEGSKA, per germline (reference sequence). CDR3 in amino acids: CSARDSRVNQPQHF. The CDR3 DNA follows: TGCAGTGCTAGAGATTCCCGGGTCAATCAGCCCCAGCATTTT.

The table lists this clonotype with many counts. The CDR3 loop is CAISDLAGPLSETQYF. The DNA of the CDR3 is TGTGCCATCAGTGACCTAGCGGGCCCTCTGTCGGAGACCCAGTACTTC. The chain links TRBV10-3 to TRBJ2-5; 8 bases are shared with TRBD2. The V gene's germline CDR1 is ENHRY and CDR2 SYGVKD. This CDR3 has 16 residues. The V gene end was trimmed by 3 bases and the J gene end by 5 bases; junction bases not matched to a gene: 11.